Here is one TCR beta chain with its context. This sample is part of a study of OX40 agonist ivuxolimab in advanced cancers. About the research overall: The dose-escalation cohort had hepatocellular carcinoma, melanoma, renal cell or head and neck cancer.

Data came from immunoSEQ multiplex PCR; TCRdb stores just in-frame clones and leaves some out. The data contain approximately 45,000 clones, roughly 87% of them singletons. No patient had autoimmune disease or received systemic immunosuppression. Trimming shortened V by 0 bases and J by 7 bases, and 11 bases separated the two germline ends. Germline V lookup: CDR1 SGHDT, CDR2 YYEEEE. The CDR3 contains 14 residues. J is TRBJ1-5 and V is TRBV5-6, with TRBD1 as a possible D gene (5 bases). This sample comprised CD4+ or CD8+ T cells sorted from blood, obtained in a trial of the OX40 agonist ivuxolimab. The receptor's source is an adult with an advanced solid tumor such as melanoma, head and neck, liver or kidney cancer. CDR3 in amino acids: CASSLGAGFQPQHF. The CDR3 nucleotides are TGTGCCAGCAGCTTGGGGGCAGGGTTCCAGCCCCAGCATTTT.